The 26 T cell receptor beta chains below come from one sample, sequenced in a study of blood T cell repertoires in COVID-19. Clones were read by immunoSEQ multiplex PCR, and TCRdb kept only the in-frame ones, dropping some. The data contain 450,000 or so clones, 85% to 90% of them singletons. Sequenced material: peripheral blood. The receptor set was obtained from a man aged 18 to 30 with COVID-19, enrolled during active disease.

This chain connects TRBV7-9 to TRBJ2-2; D is undetermined. The CDR3 is 11 amino acids. From germline, CDR1 is SEHNR and CDR2 FQNEAQ (reference sequence). Trimming left V 2 bases short and J 7 bases short, with 2 bases between. The CDR3 DNA sequence: TGTGCCAGCAGCTTACGCGGGGAGCTGTTTTTT. Protein: CASSLRGELFF. Drawing the rest from reference TRBV7-9 and TRBJ2-2, the complete variable domain is DTGVSQNPRHKITKRGQNVTFRCDPISEHNRLYWYRQTLGQGPEFLTYFQNEAQLEKSRLLSDRFSAERPKGSFSTLEIQRTEQGDSAMYLCASSLRGELFFGEGSRLTVL.

The chain joins TRBV5-1 to TRBJ1-1; possible D gene TRBD1, 5 bases. Germline loops: CDR1 SGHRS, CDR2 YFSETQ. Trimming took off 1 base at V and 4 bases at J, with 11 bases between the two ends. The CDR3 runs to 14 residues. CDR3 residues: CASSLIGGTTEAFF. CDR3 in DNA: TGCGCCAGCAGCTTGATAGGAGGGACCACTGAAGCTTTCTTT.

The V and J genes are TRBV23-1 and TRBJ2-1; TRBD1 matches at 7 bases. TRBV23-1 is annotated as an ORF whose role is uncertain. V dropped 0 bases and J dropped 3; count of bases not matched to a gene: 5. The CDR3 is 16 residues long. CDR3 sequence (DNA): TGCGCCAGCAGTCAATCTTCGGGACAGAGCTACAATGAGCAGTTCTTC. It yields the protein CASSQSSGQSYNEQFF.

The chain employs TRBV2 and TRBJ1-3; TRBD1 aligns across 7 bases. CDR3 size: 13 residues. The germline gives CDR1 SNHLY, CDR2 FYNNEI. V gave up 6 bases and J gave up 2 bases; unmatched junction bases: 1. CDR3 sequence reads: CASRQGAGNTIYF. In DNA, the CDR3 is TGTGCCAGCAGGCAGGGGGCTGGAAACACCATATATTTT.

This clone was seen a handful of times. The CDR3 DNA reads TGTGCCAGCAGTCTCCGGACTAGCGGGAGCTCAGATACGCAGTATTTT. This codes for CASSLRTSGSSDTQYF. The genes are TRBV2 and TRBJ2-3; TRBD2 matches at 13 bases. The length of the CDR3 is 16 residues. The germline V gene has CDR1 SNHLY and CDR2 FYNNEI. V was clipped by 5 bases and J by 4 bases; unmatched bases: 6.

This CDR3 is CASSVGFVRGHVGQPQHF. The CDR3 bases are TGTGCCAGCAGCGTAGGCTTTGTCAGGGGGCACGTTGGTCAGCCCCAGCATTTT. V is TRBV9 and J is TRBJ1-5; 8 bases agree with TRBD1. With V trimmed by 0 bases and J by 6 bases, 14 bases remained unmatched. The CDR3 runs 18 residues. Per the germline V gene, CDR1 is SGDLS and CDR2 is YYNGEE.

The chain recombines TRBV6-5 with TRBJ1-5, with 8 bases that match TRBD1. The CDR3 loop spans 15 amino acids. Unmatched junction bases numbered 11, after V lost 6 bases and J lost 7 bases. Germline V CDR1 and CDR2: MNHEY, SVGAGI. This CDR3 reads CASRTYRGARQPQHF. DNA of the CDR3: TGTGCCAGCAGGACCTACAGGGGGGCTCGGCAGCCCCAGCATTTT.

J is TRBJ2-1 and V is TRBV27; 9 nucleotides align to TRBD2. V gave up 6 bases and J gave up 4 bases; unmatched junction bases: 4. This CDR3 comprises 14 residues. Germline-derived CDR1 and CDR2 are MNHEY and SMNVEV (reference sequence). In nucleotides, the CDR3 is TGTGCCAGCAGCTGGACTAGCGAGTACAATGAGCAGTTCTTC. Encoded protein: CASSWTSEYNEQFF.

The V and J genes are TRBV5-4 and TRBJ2-5; 11 bases match TRBD2. Germline trimming cut 5 bases from V and 1 base from J; bases unmatched to any gene: 16. CDR3 size: 19 residues. Germline values: CDR1 SGHNT, CDR2 YYREEE (reference sequence). DNA for the CDR3: TGTGCCAGCAGTTCTACCTCGATGCCACTAGCGGGGGTCCAAGAGACCCAGTACTTC. Translating gives CASSSTSMPLAGVQETQYF.

The chain has TRBV15 and TRBJ2-7, with 7 bases identical to TRBD2. CDR3 size: 13 residues. Per the germline V gene, CDR1 is LNHNV and CDR2 is YYDKDF (reference sequence). The trim removed 6 bases at V and 0 bases at J, leaving 2 bases unmatched. The CDR3 nucleotides read TGTGCCACCAGAACTAGCGACTCCTACGAGCAGTACTTC. Amino acid sequence: CATRTSDSYEQYF.

The chain joins TRBV21-1 to TRBJ2-1; TRBD2 was called by the table and not checked on the DNA. TRBV21-1 is annotated as a pseudogene. The CDR3 has 16 residues. The CDR3 region is CASTQQYGEGDNEQFF. The CDR3 DNA reads as TGTGCCAGCACCCAGCAATATGGGGAGGGCGACAATGAGCAGTTCTTC.

The genes are TRBV25-1 and TRBJ1-1; D remains ambiguous. Between the trimmed V and J ends, which lost 9 bases and 1 base, there was a span of 21 bases. This CDR3 contains 16 residues. Germline assignment: CDR1 MGHDK and CDR2 SYGVNS. Written as DNA, the CDR3 is TGTGCCAGACTCAGCCCAGTCGCCGGGGAGAACACTGAAGCTTTCTTT. This codes for CARLSPVAGENTEAFF.

This rearrangement joins TRBV3-1 (or the pseudogene TRBV3-2) to TRBJ2-3; possibly TRBD1 for D (5 bases). Deletions cut 4 bases from V and 4 bases from J, with 12 bases between. The CDR3 contains 14 residues. The germline V gene encodes CDR1 LGHDT and CDR2 YNNKEL (reference sequence). The CDR3 region is CASSLGRAADTQYF. In nucleotides, the CDR3 is TGTGCCAGCAGCCTCGGCAGGGCAGCAGATACGCAGTATTTT.

This clone was counted a single time. A read error may be the cause here, since a much bigger clone is one base away. The chain has TRBV25-1 and TRBJ1-1; TRBD1 agrees at 9 bases. The J segment lost 5 bases and the V segment lost 7 bases, leaving 5 bases of the junction unmatched. Looked up from germline, CDR1 is MGHDK and CDR2 is SYGVNS. The length of the CDR3 is 13 residues. The CDR3 sequence: CASTTGGGTEAFF. In nucleotides, the CDR3 is TGTGCCAGCACTACAGGGGGCGGGACTGAAGCTTTCTTT.

The V call is TRBV3-1 (or the pseudogene TRBV3-2), the J call TRBJ2-7; the D gene is possibly TRBD2 (5 bases). CDR1 and CDR2 (germline): LGHDT, YNNKEL (reference sequence). This CDR3 contains 12 residues. V lost 2 bases and J lost 4, with 6 bases in between. For the CDR3, the DNA is TGTGCCAGCAGCCAACGGGATTACGAGCAGTACTTC. Its protein is CASSQRDYEQYF.

The chain is built from TRBV6-2 or TRBV6-3 and TRBJ2-5; D is possibly TRBD1 (7 bases). CDR1 is MNHEY and CDR2 is SVGEGT in the germline V gene. This CDR3 region has 16 residues. Deletions cut 4 bases from V and 8 bases from J, with 23 bases between. The CDR3 sequence is CASSSQGVRAGQTQYF. Here the CDR3 DNA reads TGTGCCAGCAGTTCCCAGGGGGTACGGGCGGGGCAAACCCAGTACTTC.

This chain links TRBV19 with TRBJ1-2; TRBD1 aligns across 10 bases. The length of the CDR3 is 16 residues. Germline V gene sequence: CDR1 LNHDA, CDR2 SQIVND (reference sequence). Trimming cost V 7 bases and J 1 base; bases outside gene matches: 9. CDR3 DNA sequence: TGTGCCAGTACCAAAGACAGGGGGCGCGTTAACTATGGCTACACCTTC. This translates into CASTKDRGRVNYGYTF.

CDR3 in DNA: TGTGCCAGCAGCTCAGGGCGGGGGCATCAGCCCCAGCATTTT. Its protein product is CASSSGRGHQPQHF. This chain connects TRBV6-5 to TRBJ1-5; TRBD1 might be the D (6 bases). There are 14 residues in the CDR3. From germline, CDR1 is MNHEY and CDR2 SVGAGI. Trimming removed 6 bases at V and 5 bases at J, with 14 bases between.

This chain uses TRBV7-9 with TRBJ1-5, with D hard to call. The V gene lost 3 bases and the J gene lost 13 bases, with 13 bases spanning the gap. Germline V gives CDR1 SEHNR, CDR2 FQNEAQ (reference sequence). The CDR3 extends over 12 amino acids. The CDR3, as DNA: TGTGCCAGCAGCTTTGAGGACGGGAAACAGCATTTT. Protein product: CASSFEDGKQHF.

The chain couples TRBV5-1 to TRBJ1-3, with D tentatively TRBD1 (5 bases). V dropped 4 bases and J dropped 8 bases, with 13 bases sitting between them. This CDR3 region has 13 residues. Per germline, CDR1 SGHRS and CDR2 YFSETQ. CDR3 residues: CASSGARRDTIYF. CDR3 bases: TGCGCCAGCAGCGGGGCCCGCCGGGACACCATATATTTT. The full variable domain, in which reference TRBV5-1 and TRBJ1-3 provide the parts outside the CDR3, is KAGVTQTPRYLIKTRGQQVTLSCSPISGHRSVSWYQQTPGQGLQFLFEYFSETQRNKGNFPGRFSGRQFSNSRSEMNVSTLELGDSALYLCASSGARRDTIYFGEGSWLTVV.

The CDR3, as DNA: TGTGCCAGCAGCCCACTAGCGGGAAACACCGGGGAGCTGTTTTTT. Translated: CASSPLAGNTGELFF. This chain uses TRBV2 with TRBJ2-2; 10 bases are shared with TRBD2. The germline V gene has CDR1 SNHLY and CDR2 FYNNEI. This CDR3 is built from 15 residues. V shed 6 bases and J 2 bases; nucleotides not matched to a gene: 3.

The genes are TRBV11-2 and TRBJ1-2, with 7 bases identical to TRBD1. CDR1 and CDR2 (germline): SGHAT, FQNNGV. This CDR3 is 15 amino acids long. Trimming took 7 bases from V and 6 from J; bases not matched to a gene: 14. The CDR3 DNA reads TGTGCCAGCAAAAAAACAGGGGCGGATGTTGATGGCTACACCTTC. Translated: CASKKTGADVDGYTF.

In the case of this clone: This specimen includes other DNA sequences encoding the same CDR3. This chain links TRBV2 with TRBJ1-1; 9 bases align to TRBD1. Germline V lookup: CDR1 SNHLY, CDR2 FYNNEI. The CDR3 sequence is 14 residues long. The V and J ends lost 4 bases and 1 base, in that order; junction bases with no gene match: 1. The CDR3, as DNA: TGTGCCAGCAGTGTGGACAGGGGGAACACTGAAGCTTTCTTT. Translating it yields CASSVDRGNTEAFF.

The genes are TRBV7-9 and TRBJ1-2, with 9 bases fitting TRBD1. V was clipped by 2 bases and J by 6 bases; unmatched bases: 4. CDR3 size: 14 residues. CDR1 and CDR2 from the germline V gene are SEHNR and FQNEAQ (reference sequence). CDR3: CASSLTGGADGYTF. The CDR3 DNA is TGTGCCAGCAGCTTAACAGGGGGCGCCGATGGCTACACCTTC. Full variable domain (remainder filled in from reference TRBV7-9 and TRBJ1-2): DTGVSQNPRHKITKRGQNVTFRCDPISEHNRLYWYRQTLGQGPEFLTYFQNEAQLEKSRLLSDRFSAERPKGSFSTLEIQRTEQGDSAMYLCASSLTGGADGYTFGSGTRLTVV.

The chain has TRBV7-9 and TRBJ2-1, with 9 bases aligning to TRBD2. The V segment lost 1 base and the J segment 4 bases; nucleotides outside the gene matches: 2. CDR1 is SEHNR, CDR2 FQNEAQ, per germline (reference sequence). There are 15 residues in the CDR3. CDR3 residues: CASSLGGRVYNEQFF. DNA of the CDR3: TGTGCCAGCAGCTTAGGCGGGAGGGTTTACAATGAGCAGTTCTTC. Using reference TRBV7-9 and TRBJ2-1 for the parts outside the CDR3, the full variable domain is DTGVSQNPRHKITKRGQNVTFRCDPISEHNRLYWYRQTLGQGPEFLTYFQNEAQLEKSRLLSDRFSAERPKGSFSTLEIQRTEQGDSAMYLCASSLGGRVYNEQFFGPGTRLTVL.

V gene TRBV27 combines with J gene TRBJ1-1; 7 positions agree with TRBD1. The CDR3 sequence is 15 residues long. With V trimmed by 5 bases and J by 4 bases, 10 bases remained unmatched. The V gene's germline CDR1 is MNHEY and CDR2 SMNVEV (reference sequence). The CDR3 sequence: CASSPYTGVSTEAFF. The CDR3, as DNA: TGTGCCAGCAGTCCGTACACAGGGGTGTCCACTGAAGCTTTCTTT.